This record concerns one T cell receptor beta chain sequence. Its recognized antigen is unknown. No much larger clone exists at a distance of one base, and base qualities are not known. In the ViraFEST assay, PBMC were stimulated with viral peptide pools, and TCR sequencing was then used to find antigen-specific CD4+ T cell clonotypes based on their expansion. After less than eleven days of culture, CD4+ T cells were isolated with the EasySep CD4+ T cell isolation kit. Two doses of either the BNT162b2 or the mRNA-1273 mRNA SARS-CoV-2 vaccine were administered to participants. Healthy vaccine recipients had no prior SARS-CoV-2 infection, confirmed by negative nucleocapsid antibodies before and after vaccination. Each well held 2 million to 2.5 million PBMC cultured in IMDM containing approximately 5% human AB serum, 10 IU/ml IL-2 and gentamicin, along with approximately 10 ug/ml peptides. Half of the culture medium was replaced with fresh IL-2-containing medium on days 3 and 7. Each peptide stimulation condition was cultured in triplicate wells unless otherwise noted. PBMC were separated from whole blood using Ficoll-Paque Plus gradient centrifugation and were then either cryopreserved at -140C or used fresh. The spike proteins of SARS-CoV-2 and of the common cold coronaviruses HCoV-NL63, HCoV-OC43 and HCoV-229E were spanned by overlapping peptide pools. Genomic DNA was extracted from cultured CD4+ T cells with the QIAamp micro DNA kit.

V gives up 0 bases and J gives up 7 bases, and the segment between their germline ends measures 10 bases. CDR3 length: 15 amino acids, cysteine to phenylalanine. CDR3 DNA only is kept here, 45 bases in frame from base 1. The germline V gene (reference sequence) sets CDR1 to LNHDA and CDR2 to SQIVND. The library was produced with the immunoSEQ multiplex PCR assay. DNA from the cultured, isolated CD4+ T cells was subjected to TCR beta CDR3 sequencing. On the study's bioinformatics: Non-productive TCR sequences were removed, reads were trimmed to the CDR3 region, and CDR3s of at least 7 amino acids were retained. Antigen-specific clonotypes were identified using the MANAFEST web app by comparison of expansion in peptide wells against reference cultures. Positive clones required FDR<0.05 expansion versus reference and all other wells, odds ratio above 5, and frequency above 0.1% in two replicate wells. A clonotype was defined as cross-reactive if the clonotype was significantly expanded both in SARS-CoV-2 spike wells and in at least one common cold coronavirus spike condition. CDR3 similarity was assessed by Levenshtein distance using the stringdist R package, and unrooted trees were constructed with ape in R 3.6.1. TCRdb obtained this table from immuneACCESS and retained in-frame rearrangements with V and J assigned. These tables miss some clones; where compared with another copy, unresolved V genes account for less than half of the shortfall, and the remainder is unexplained. V, J and clone size derive from that table, while D and trimming were established from the DNA sequence. This sample lists about 26,000 clones; over 75% were detected once. More than 5.5% of the sample comes from the top ten.

The data were obtained in a study of vaccination effects on CD4 cells after COVID-19 (dated by TCRdb to the early 2020s). Background for the entire study: Post-vaccine samples across the study were collected a median of 72 days after the second dose, with a range of 14 to 241. SARS-CoV-2 spike-specific CD4+ TCR repertoires from before and after mRNA vaccination were compared in COVID-19 convalescent patients and in infection-naive vaccine recipients. The full study included 10 COVID-19 convalescent patients and a handful of SARS-CoV-2-naive healthy vaccine recipients. Cultures from other donors in the study were sequenced with the Oncomine TCR Beta short-read assay on an Illumina iSeq 100.

What the study reported, not specific to this receptor: In healthy vaccine recipients, vaccine-induced clones were almost all SARS-CoV-2 mono-reactive, with only 1 of 255 being cross-reactive with common cold coronaviruses. The study was limited by a small number of convalescent patients and lacked early post-infection timepoints. Both infection-induced and vaccine-induced clones contracted markedly at late post-vaccination timepoints, which is consistent with waning T cell responses.

The sample consisted of CD4+ T cells from PBMCs cultured with SARS-CoV-2 spike peptides, taken after COVID-19 vaccination. The cell subset or site label for this specimen denotes: SARS-CoV-2 spike overlapping peptide pool stimulation. This TCR came from a human donor who received a COVID-19 vaccine. Some clones in this sample may be carry-over from other donors' samples. This chain is built from TRBV19 and TRBJ1-6; no D segment can be confidently identified. The DNA sequence follows: TGTGCCAGTAGTATAGACCCTCGCGGGAATTCACCCCTCCACTTT. Protein translation: CASSIDPRGNSPLHF.